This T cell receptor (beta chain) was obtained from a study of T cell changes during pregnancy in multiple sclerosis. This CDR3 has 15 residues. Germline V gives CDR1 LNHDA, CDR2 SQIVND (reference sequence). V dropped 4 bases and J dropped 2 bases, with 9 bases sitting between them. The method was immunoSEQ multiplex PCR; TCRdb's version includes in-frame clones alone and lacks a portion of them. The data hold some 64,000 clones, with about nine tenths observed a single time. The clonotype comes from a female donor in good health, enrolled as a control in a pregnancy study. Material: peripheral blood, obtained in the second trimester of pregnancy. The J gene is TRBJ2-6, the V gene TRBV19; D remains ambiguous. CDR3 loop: CASSSLSPGANVLTF. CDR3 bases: TGTGCCAGTAGTAGCCTAAGTCCTGGGGCCAACGTCCTGACTTTC.